The 2 T cell receptor beta chains below all came from one sample that was sequenced in a study of T cell responses to AZD1222 COVID-19 vaccine. The assay was immunoSEQ multiplex PCR, and TCRdb's table has in-frame clones only and misses some. This sample has 100,000 to 150,000 clones, with about nine tenths found just once. The sample consisted of peripheral blood, taken on day 0 of AZD1222 vaccination. Every receptor here comes from an adult in good health.

The chain is built from TRBV9 and TRBJ2-5, with 8 positions matching TRBD1. CDR3 length equals 14 residues. CDR1 and CDR2 (germline): SGDLS, YYNGEE. V lost 1 base and J lost 5; bases outside the gene matches: 4. CDR3: CASSVQGAGETQYF. DNA for the CDR3: TGTGCCAGCAGCGTACAGGGGGCTGGTGAGACCCAGTACTTC.

The V gene is TRBV24-1, the J gene TRBJ2-2; TRBD2 aligns across 10 bases. The ends lost 5 bases at V and 6 bases at J; junction bases unmatched: 5. The CDR3 extends over 15 amino acids. CDR1 is KGHDR and CDR2 is SFDVKD in the germline V gene. CDR3 sequence reads: CATSAPLAGAGELFF. The DNA for the CDR3 is TGTGCCACCAGTGCACCTCTAGCGGGAGCCGGGGAGCTGTTTTTT.